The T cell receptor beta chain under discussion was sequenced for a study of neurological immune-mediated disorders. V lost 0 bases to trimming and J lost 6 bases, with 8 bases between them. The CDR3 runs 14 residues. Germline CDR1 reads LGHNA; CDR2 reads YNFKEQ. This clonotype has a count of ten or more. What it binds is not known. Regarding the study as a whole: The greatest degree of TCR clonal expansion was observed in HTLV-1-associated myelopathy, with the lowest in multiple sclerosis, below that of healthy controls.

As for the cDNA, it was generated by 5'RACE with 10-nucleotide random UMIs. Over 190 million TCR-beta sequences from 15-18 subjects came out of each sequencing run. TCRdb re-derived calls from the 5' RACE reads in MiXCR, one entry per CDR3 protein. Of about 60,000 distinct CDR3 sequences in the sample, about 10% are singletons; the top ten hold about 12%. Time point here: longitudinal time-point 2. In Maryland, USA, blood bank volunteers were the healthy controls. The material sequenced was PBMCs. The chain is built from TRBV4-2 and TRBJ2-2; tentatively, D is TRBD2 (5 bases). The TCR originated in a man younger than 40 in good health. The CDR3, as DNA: TGTGCCAGCAGCCAAGAAGGACTTTCCGGGGAGCTGTTTTTT. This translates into CASSQEGLSGELFF.